Included here is one TCR beta chain sequence, with context. Antigen unknown. One entry per CDR3 protein, called by TCRdb with MiXCR from the 5' RACE reads. The sample consists of some 840,000 distinct CDR3 sequences, approximately 12% of them appearing once. The sample is drawn from a study of CD8 T cells in ankylosing spondylitis. CDR1 and CDR2 (germline): MNHNS, SASEGT. CDR3 length: 15 amino acids. V dropped 5 bases and J dropped 2; count of bases not matched to a gene: 6. Study findings and constraints: There was a TCR beta motif, made of eight highly homologous variants, that appeared characteristic of ankylosing spondylitis blood.

The specimen sequenced was blood, either unsorted or a sorted T cell fraction (not recorded which). This sequence was found in a male donor with ankylosing spondylitis. The chain recombines TRBV6-1 with TRBJ1-2; 9 nucleotides align to TRBD1. CDR3 sequence (DNA): TGTGCCAGCAGTAAAGGGACAGGGAGAAACTATGGCTACACCTTC. This sequence encodes CASSKGTGRNYGYTF.